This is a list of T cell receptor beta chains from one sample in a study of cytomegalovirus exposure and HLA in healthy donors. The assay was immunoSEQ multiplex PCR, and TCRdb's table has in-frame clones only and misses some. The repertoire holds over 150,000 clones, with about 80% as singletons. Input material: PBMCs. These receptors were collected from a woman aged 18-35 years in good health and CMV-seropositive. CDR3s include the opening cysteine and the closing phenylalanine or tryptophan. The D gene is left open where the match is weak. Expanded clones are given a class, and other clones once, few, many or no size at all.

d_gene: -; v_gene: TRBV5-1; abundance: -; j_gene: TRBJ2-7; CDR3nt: TGCGCCAGCAGCCAAGACATGGGCTACGAGCAGTACTTC; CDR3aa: CASSQDMGYEQYF
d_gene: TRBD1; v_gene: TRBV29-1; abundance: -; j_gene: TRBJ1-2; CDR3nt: TGCAGCGTTGAAATCCAGGGGGACTATGGCTACACCTTC; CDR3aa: CSVEIQGDYGYTF
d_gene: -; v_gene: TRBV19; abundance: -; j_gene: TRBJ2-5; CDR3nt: TGTGCCAGTAGTTTCCAGGACGGGAAAGAGACCCAGTACTTC; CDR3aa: CASSFQDGKETQYF
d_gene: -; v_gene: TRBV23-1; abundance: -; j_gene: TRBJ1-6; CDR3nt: TGCGCCAGCAGTCCTTCAGGGGCAGGGGTTGGTTCACCCCTCCACTTT; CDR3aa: CASSPSGAGVGSPLHF
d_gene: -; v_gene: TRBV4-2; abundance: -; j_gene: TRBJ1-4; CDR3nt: TGTGCCAGCAGCAAACGGGGTCAGGGGTTGCATGAAAAACTGTTTTTT; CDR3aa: CASSKRGQGLHEKLFF
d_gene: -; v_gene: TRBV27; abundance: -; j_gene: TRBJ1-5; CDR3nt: TGTGCCAGCAGTCCTGGACAGTATCAGCCCCAGCATTTT; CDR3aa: CASSPGQYQPQHF
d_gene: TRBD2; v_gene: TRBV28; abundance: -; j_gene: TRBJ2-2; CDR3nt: TGTGCCACCGCGGGGGGGCATAGGAACACCGGGGAGCTGTTTTTT; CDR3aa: CATAGGHRNTGELFF
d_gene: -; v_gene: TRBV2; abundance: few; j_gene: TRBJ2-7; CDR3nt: TGTGCCAGCAGTGTGAGGGTGGATTACGAGCAGTACTTC; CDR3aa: CASSVRVDYEQYF
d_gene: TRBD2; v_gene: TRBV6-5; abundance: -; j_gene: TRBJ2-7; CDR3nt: TGTGCCAGCTCCCAATCGGGGGGACCCTACGAGCAGTACTTC; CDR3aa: CASSQSGGPYEQYF
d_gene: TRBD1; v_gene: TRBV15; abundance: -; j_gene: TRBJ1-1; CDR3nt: TGTGCCACCAGCGGCGACAGGGGGCATTGGGTGAACACTGAAGCTTTCTTT; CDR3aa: CATSGDRGHWVNTEAFF
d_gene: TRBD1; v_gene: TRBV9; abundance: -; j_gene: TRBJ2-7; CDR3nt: TGTGCCAGCAGCGTAGGGCAGGGGGTTTCCTACGAGCAGTACTTC; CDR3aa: CASSVGQGVSYEQYF
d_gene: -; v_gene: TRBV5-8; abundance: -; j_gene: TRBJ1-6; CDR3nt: TGTGCCAGCAGCTCGTCGGGGGGGCCGAATTCACCCCTCCACTTT; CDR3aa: CASSSSGGPNSPLHF
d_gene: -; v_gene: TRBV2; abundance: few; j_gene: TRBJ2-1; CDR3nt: TGTGCCAGCATCAGTCCCTCCTACAATGAGCAGTTCTTC; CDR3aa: CASISPSYNEQFF
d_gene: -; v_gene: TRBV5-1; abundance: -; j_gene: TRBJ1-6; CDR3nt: TGCGCCAGCAGCTTGGGCAGCTCCTATAATTCACCCCTCCACTTT; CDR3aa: CASSLGSSYNSPLHF
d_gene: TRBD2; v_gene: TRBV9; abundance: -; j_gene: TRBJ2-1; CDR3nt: TGTGCCAGCAGCGTAGGGACTAGCGGGGGGTGGGATGAGCAGTTCTTC; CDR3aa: CASSVGTSGGWDEQFF
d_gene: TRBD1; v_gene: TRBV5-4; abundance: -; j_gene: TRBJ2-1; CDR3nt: TGTGCCAGCAGCTTGGGGACAGGGGGAAGTAATGAGCAGTTCTTC; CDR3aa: CASSLGTGGSNEQFF